What follows are 17 T cell receptor beta chains derived from one specimen sequenced in a study of post-analysis software for immune sequencing data. Overall study findings and caveats: TRBV segments more frequent in patients than in controls numbered several and included TRBV5-6, TRBV5-1 and TRBV20-1.

Sequencing libraries made from TCR beta cDNA carried unique molecular identifiers. TCRdb reprocessed the PCR reads with MiXCR, giving one entry per CDR3 protein. The repertoire holds under 650,000 distinct CDR3 sequences, roughly 40% seen once, with about 1.5% in the top ten. Antigens of these TCRs are unknown. Input material: blood. These receptor sequences come from a girl between 5 and 17 years old with multiple sclerosis.

V usage is TRBV7-2 and J usage is TRBJ2-7; TRBD1 aligns across 11 bases. From germline, CDR1 is SGHTA and CDR2 FQGNSA. The V and J ends lost 2 bases and 2 bases, in that order; junction bases with no gene match: 2. The CDR3 runs 15 residues. The CDR3 region is CASSLKGQGAYEQYF. CDR3 coding DNA: TGTGCCAGCAGCTTAAAGGGACAGGGGGCCTACGAGCAGTACTTC.

This clonotype was observed a handful of times. The V gene is TRBV25-1, the J gene TRBJ1-2; 7 bases align to TRBD1. Germline trimming cut 3 bases from V and 12 bases from J; bases unmatched to any gene: 10. CDR1 and CDR2 (germline): MGHDK, SYGVNS. CDR3 length: 13 residues. CDR3 residues: CASSDPAQGTHTF. CDR3 DNA: TGTGCCAGCAGTGATCCGGCACAGGGGACCCACACCTTC.

This clonotype was observed a few times. The chain recombines TRBV7-2 with TRBJ1-2, with D tentatively TRBD1 (5 bases). Trimming took off 1 base at V and 8 bases at J, with 14 bases between the two ends. The CDR3 runs 14 residues. CDR1 is SGHTA and CDR2 is FQGNSA in the germline V gene. CDR3 amino acids: CASSLVGQGGGYTF. CDR3 sequence (DNA): TGTGCCAGCAGCTTAGTCGGGCAGGGAGGAGGCTACACCTTC.

This rearrangement joins TRBV5-1 to TRBJ1-5; D gene uncertain. The germline CDR1 and CDR2 sequences are SGHRS and YFSETQ. The CDR3 is 15 amino acids. The V and J ends lost 4 bases and 0 bases respectively, with 11 bases between them. CDR3 coding DNA: TGCGCCAGCAGCCCATATGGGGATAGCAATCAGCCCCAGCATTTT. As protein: CASSPYGDSNQPQHF.

The gene calls are TRBV29-1 and TRBJ2-3; D may correspond to TRBD1 or TRBD2 (6 bases each). The CDR3 runs to 16 residues. CDR1 and CDR2 (germline): SQVTM, ANQGSEA. V was cut by 7 bases and J by 2 bases, with 22 bases left in between. The CDR3 region has the DNA TGCAGCGCAAGGGGGATAGCGGCTGCCCCCACAGATACGCAGTATTTT. Translated: CSARGIAAAPTDTQYF.

The sample holds one count of this clonotype. The chain has TRBV12-3 or TRBV12-4 and TRBJ2-5, with TRBD2 matching 10 bases. Near its end, the DNA agrees better with TRBJ2-4, so the J call may be wrong. CDR3 length: 16 amino acids. This chain's CDR3 is CASSLLSGGGKNIQYF. In DNA, the CDR3 is TGTGCCAGCAGTCTTCTCAGCGGGGGGGGAAAAAACATTCAGTACTTC.

The rearrangement joins TRBV14 to TRBJ2-2; a possible D gene is TRBD1 (5 bases). Germline V CDR1 and CDR2: SGHDN, FVKESK. CDR3 size: 15 residues. V lost 3 bases and J 2 bases, leaving 10 bases between the germline ends. CDR3: CASSHSRVNTGELFF. CDR3 coding DNA: TGTGCCAGCAGCCATTCCAGGGTAAACACCGGGGAGCTGTTTTTT. The whole variable domain, filled in from reference TRBV14 and TRBJ2-2, reads EAGVTQFPSHSVIEKGQTVTLRCDPISGHDNLYWYRRVMGKEIKFLLHFVKESKQDESGMPNNRFLAERTGGTYSTLKVQPAELEDSGVYFCASSHSRVNTGELFFGEGSRLTVL.

The V gene is TRBV4-1, the J gene TRBJ2-1, with TRBD1 as a possible D gene (6 bases). The germline V and J ends were trimmed by 4 bases and 2 bases, with 12 bases remaining between them. The germline V gene encodes CDR1 MGHRA and CDR2 YSYEKL. The CDR3 contains 15 residues. CDR3 protein: CASSPQGTAYNEQFF. DNA of the CDR3: TGCGCCAGCAGCCCTCAGGGGACCGCCTACAATGAGCAGTTCTTC.

This clonotype appeared many times. The chain uses TRBV6-1 and TRBJ2-3, with 10 bases aligning to TRBD1. This CDR3 comprises 15 residues. Germline values: CDR1 MNHNS, CDR2 SASEGT. V lost 1 base and J lost 4; bases outside the gene matches: 2. CDR3 sequence reads: CASSEETGGADTQYF. The CDR3 coding sequence is TGTGCCAGCAGTGAAGAGACAGGGGGCGCAGATACGCAGTATTTT.

This clonotype showed up just a few times. The CDR3 spells CASSFGRRETQYF. Written as DNA, the CDR3 is TGTGCCAGCAGCTTTGGACGAAGGGAGACCCAGTACTTC. The rearrangement joins TRBV12-3 or TRBV12-4 to TRBJ2-5; D not resolved. This CDR3 is built from 13 residues. V was clipped by 6 bases and J by 5 bases, with 13 bases between them.

This chain connects TRBV24-1 to TRBJ2-1; possibly TRBD1 for D (6 bases). CDR3 size: 16 residues. Trimming took off 3 bases at V and 5 bases at J, with 16 bases between the two ends. The V gene's germline CDR1 is KGHDR and CDR2 SFDVKD. CDR3 residues: CATSDAGDPPNNEQFF. In DNA, the CDR3 is TGTGCCACCAGTGATGCAGGGGATCCGCCTAACAATGAGCAGTTCTTC.

The V gene is TRBV12-3 or TRBV12-4, the J gene TRBJ2-7; D is ambiguous. There are 15 residues in the CDR3. The V end was cut by 3 bases, the J end by 5 bases, with 17 bases between. The CDR3 DNA is TGTGCCAGCAGTTTCGGGCAGAGTAGAGGAGACGAGCAGTACTTC. Its translation: CASSFGQSRGDEQYF.

In its sample, this clonotype was seen a few times. V usage is TRBV6-1 and J usage is TRBJ2-1; D might be TRBD1 (6 bases). This CDR3 is 15 amino acids long. Germline CDR1 is MNHNS and CDR2 is SASEGT. Trimming left V 0 bases short and J 2 bases short, with 8 bases between. The CDR3 spells CASSEAQGPYNEQFF. CDR3 DNA sequence: TGTGCCAGCAGTGAAGCACAGGGCCCCTACAATGAGCAGTTCTTC.

The V gene is TRBV4-1, the J gene TRBJ1-1, with TRBD1 as a possible D gene (6 bases). This CDR3 has 15 residues. Trimming shortened V by 4 bases and J by 0 bases, and 12 bases separated the two germline ends. Germline CDR1 is MGHRA and CDR2 is YSYEKL. CDR3 amino acids: CASSLRDNMNTEAFF. The CDR3 DNA reads as TGCGCCAGCAGCCTTCGGGACAATATGAACACTGAAGCTTTCTTT.

This clonotype was seen a handful of times. Compared with germline, one end of the junction differs, possibly owing to a read error. The CDR3 region has the DNA TGTGCCAGCAGCGTAGGAGGAGGAGCCGCTGGTGCCAACGTCCTGACTTTC. Translated, it gives CASSVGGGAAGANVLTF. The chain links TRBV9 to TRBJ2-6; maybe TRBD2 (5 bases). The CDR3 extends over 17 amino acids. Germline V gene lookup returns CDR1 SGDLS and CDR2 YYNGEE.

The rearrangement uses TRBV10-3 and TRBJ2-7; 8 positions match TRBD1. After removal of 10 bases from V and 2 bases from J, the junction contained 4 bases not matched to a gene. From germline, CDR1 is ENHRY and CDR2 SYGVKD. The CDR3 consists of 12 residues. Written as DNA, the CDR3 is TGTGCCACCATGGACAGGGCCTACGAGCAGTACTTC. Amino acid sequence: CATMDRAYEQYF.

This clonotype was seen a handful of times. CDR3 sequence: CASSLSMGGGYGYTF. Here the CDR3 DNA reads TGTGCCAGCAGCCTCTCTATGGGGGGCGGATATGGCTACACCTTC. V and J are TRBV5-6 and TRBJ1-2, with D perhaps TRBD1 (6 bases). Germline values: CDR1 SGHDT, CDR2 YYEEEE. Trimming removed 4 bases from V and 5 bases from J, with 18 bases in between. The CDR3 consists of 15 residues.